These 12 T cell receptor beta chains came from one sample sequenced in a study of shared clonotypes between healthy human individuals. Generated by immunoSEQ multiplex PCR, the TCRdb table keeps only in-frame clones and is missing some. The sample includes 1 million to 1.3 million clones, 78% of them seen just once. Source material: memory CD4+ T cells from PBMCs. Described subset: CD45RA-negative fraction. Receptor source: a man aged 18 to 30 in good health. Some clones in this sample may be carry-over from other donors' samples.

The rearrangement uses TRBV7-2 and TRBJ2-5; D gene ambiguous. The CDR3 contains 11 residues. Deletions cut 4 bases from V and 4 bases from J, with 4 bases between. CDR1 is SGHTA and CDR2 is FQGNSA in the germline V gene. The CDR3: CASSYLETQYF. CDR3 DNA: TGTGCCAGCAGCTACCTAGAGACCCAGTACTTC.

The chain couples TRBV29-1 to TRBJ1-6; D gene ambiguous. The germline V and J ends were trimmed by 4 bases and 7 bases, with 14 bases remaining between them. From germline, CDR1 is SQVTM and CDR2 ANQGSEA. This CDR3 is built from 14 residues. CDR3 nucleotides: TGCAGCGTTGCTGAACGTCGGTGGAATTCACCCCTCCACTTT. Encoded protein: CSVAERRWNSPLHF.

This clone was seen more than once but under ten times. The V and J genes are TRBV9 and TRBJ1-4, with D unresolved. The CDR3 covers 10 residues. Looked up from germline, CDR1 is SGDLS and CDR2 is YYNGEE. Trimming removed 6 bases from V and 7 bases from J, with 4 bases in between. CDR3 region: CASNTEKLFF. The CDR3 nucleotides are TGTGCCAGCAATACTGAAAAACTGTTTTTT.

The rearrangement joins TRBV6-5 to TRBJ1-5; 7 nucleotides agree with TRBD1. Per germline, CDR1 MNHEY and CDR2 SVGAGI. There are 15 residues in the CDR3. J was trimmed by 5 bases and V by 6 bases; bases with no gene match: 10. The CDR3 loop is CASRRDGTVDQPQHF. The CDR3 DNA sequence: TGTGCCAGCAGGCGAGACGGGACAGTGGATCAGCCCCAGCATTTT.

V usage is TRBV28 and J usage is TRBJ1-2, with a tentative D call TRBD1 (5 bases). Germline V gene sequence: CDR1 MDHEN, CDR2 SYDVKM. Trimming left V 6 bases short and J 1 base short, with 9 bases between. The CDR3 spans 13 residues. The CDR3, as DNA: TGTGCCAGCAGGACAGTACTTAACTATGGCTACACCTTC. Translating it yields CASRTVLNYGYTF.

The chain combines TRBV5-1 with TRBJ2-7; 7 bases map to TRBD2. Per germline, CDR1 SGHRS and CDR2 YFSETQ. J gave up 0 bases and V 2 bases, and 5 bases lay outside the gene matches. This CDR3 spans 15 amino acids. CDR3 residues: CASSLSGASSYEQYF. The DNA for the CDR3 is TGCGCCAGCAGCTTAAGCGGGGCGAGCTCCTACGAGCAGTACTTC.

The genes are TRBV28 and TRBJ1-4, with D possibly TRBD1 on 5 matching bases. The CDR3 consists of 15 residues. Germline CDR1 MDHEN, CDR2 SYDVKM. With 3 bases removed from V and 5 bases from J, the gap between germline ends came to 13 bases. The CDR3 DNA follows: TGTGCCAGCAGTTTGGGGGGGAGGGTCAATGAAAAACTGTTTTTT. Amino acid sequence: CASSLGGRVNEKLFF.

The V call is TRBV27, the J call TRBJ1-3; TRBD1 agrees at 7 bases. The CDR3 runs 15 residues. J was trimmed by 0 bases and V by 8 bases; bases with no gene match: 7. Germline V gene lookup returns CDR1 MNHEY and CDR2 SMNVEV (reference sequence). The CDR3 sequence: CASSDRKSSGNTIYF. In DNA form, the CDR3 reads TGTGCCAGCTCGGACAGGAAAAGCTCTGGAAACACCATATATTTT.

The CDR3 sequence: CASSFPAGIGYTF. CDR3 bases: TGTGCCAGCAGTTTCCCAGCAGGGATCGGCTACACCTTC. This rearrangement joins TRBV6-6 to TRBJ1-2, with D possibly matching TRBD1 (5 bases). CDR1 and CDR2 (germline): MNHNY, SVGAGI (reference sequence). V dropped 4 bases and J dropped 8 bases, with 14 bases sitting between them. The CDR3 covers 13 residues.

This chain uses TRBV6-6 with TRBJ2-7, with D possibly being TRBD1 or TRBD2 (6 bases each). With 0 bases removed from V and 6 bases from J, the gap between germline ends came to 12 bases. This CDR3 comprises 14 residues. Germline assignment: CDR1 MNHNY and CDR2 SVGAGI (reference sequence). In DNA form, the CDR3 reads TGTGCCAGCAGTTACTCCCAGGGGACTGTCGAGCAGTACTTC. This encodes CASSYSQGTVEQYF.

The DNA for the CDR3 is TGTGCCAGCAGTTTAAGGGGGCAGAACACCGGGGAGCTGTTTTTT. Translation: CASSLRGQNTGELFF. This rearrangement joins TRBV27 to TRBJ2-2; 7 bases match TRBD1. CDR1 and CDR2 from the germline V gene are MNHEY and SMNVEV (reference sequence). The CDR3 loop spans 15 amino acids. Unmatched junction bases numbered 1, after V lost 2 bases and J lost 1 base.

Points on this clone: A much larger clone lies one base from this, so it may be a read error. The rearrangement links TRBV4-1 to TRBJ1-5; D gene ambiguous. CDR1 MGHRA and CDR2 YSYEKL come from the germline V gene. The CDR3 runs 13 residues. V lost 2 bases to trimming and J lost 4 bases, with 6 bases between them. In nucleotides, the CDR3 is TGCGCCAGCAGCCAAAATTGGAATCAGCCCCAGCATTTT. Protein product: CASSQNWNQPQHF.